Listed here are 22 T cell receptor beta chains from one sample, sequenced in a study of blood T cell repertoires in COVID-19. Clones were sequenced by immunoSEQ multiplex PCR, and TCRdb holds only the in-frame ones, with some missing. Altogether roughly 84,000 clones are present, around three quarters being singletons, with the ten largest covering about 4.2%. The sample comprised peripheral blood. These TCRs come from a woman in her forties or fifties with acute or convalescent COVID-19.

The gene calls are TRBV7-9 and TRBJ1-2; 7 bases align to TRBD1. V lost 4 bases, J lost 3 bases, and 8 bases stayed unmatched. Germline V gene sequence: CDR1 SEHNR, CDR2 FQNEAQ (reference sequence). The CDR3 covers 15 residues. In DNA, the CDR3 is TGTGCCAGCAGCTCAAGTTTAGGGGGCGACTATGGCTACACCTTC. Translation gives CASSSSLGGDYGYTF.

The chain uses TRBV27 and TRBJ2-5, with 11 nucleotides matching TRBD2. With 5 bases clipped from V and 5 bases from J, the junction kept 13 bases outside the gene matches. Germline values: CDR1 MNHEY, CDR2 SMNVEV (reference sequence). The CDR3 totals 17 residues. CDR3 nucleotide sequence: TGTGCCAGCAGTCCCCGAGTATTAGCGGGGGGGGAGGAGACCCAGTACTTC. Translated: CASSPRVLAGGEETQYF.

V usage is TRBV6-6 and J usage is TRBJ1-1, with a possible D match to TRBD1 (5 bases). The germline V and J ends were trimmed by 0 bases and 0 bases, with 8 bases remaining between them. Germline CDR1 reads MNHNY; CDR2 reads SVGAGI (reference sequence). CDR3 length: 15 amino acids. CDR3 sequence reads: CASSYSEGLNTEAFF. The CDR3 nucleotides are TGTGCCAGCAGTTACTCGGAGGGACTGAACACTGAAGCTTTCTTT.

This rearrangement joins TRBV19 to TRBJ1-6; D is possibly TRBD1 (6 bases). Per the germline V gene, CDR1 is LNHDA and CDR2 is SQIVND (reference sequence). The CDR3 loop spans 14 amino acids. V shed 6 bases and J shed 7 bases, with 13 bases lying between them. The CDR3 sequence is CASREQGLNSPLHF. The DNA for the CDR3 is TGTGCCAGTAGAGAGCAGGGGCTGAATTCACCCCTCCACTTT.

The CDR3: CASSTNLQGFHGYTF. CDR3 in DNA: TGTGCCAGCAGTACCAACCTCCAGGGGTTCCATGGCTACACCTTC. V gene TRBV28 combines with J gene TRBJ1-2; perhaps TRBD1 as D (6 bases). The CDR3 extends over 15 amino acids. CDR1 is MDHEN and CDR2 is SYDVKM in the germline V gene. V was cut by 5 bases and J by 6 bases, with 19 bases left in between.

This chain uses TRBV6-5 with TRBJ2-2, with 7 nucleotides matching TRBD1. The CDR3 runs 14 residues. Germline trimming cut 6 bases from V and 4 bases from J; bases unmatched to any gene: 5. Germline V CDR1 and CDR2: MNHEY, SVGAGI. The CDR3 nucleotides read TGTGCCAGCAGCGCGACAGGGTCCACCGGGGAGCTGTTTTTT. Translated, it gives CASSATGSTGELFF.

The chain couples TRBV29-1 to TRBJ1-1; 12 bases are shared with TRBD1. The CDR3 covers 13 residues. The J segment lost 4 bases and the V segment lost 7 bases, leaving 4 bases of the junction unmatched. Germline lookup yields CDR1 SQVTM and CDR2 ANQGSEA. The CDR3 reads CSAGTGGGTEAFF. Written as DNA, the CDR3 is TGCAGCGCCGGGACAGGGGGCGGCACTGAAGCTTTCTTT.

The DNA for the CDR3 is TGTGCCAGTAGCTCCCCGGGCTATAATTCACCCCTCCACTTT. Translating gives CASSSPGYNSPLHF. V and J are TRBV19 and TRBJ1-6, with D hard to call. Germline V lookup: CDR1 LNHDA, CDR2 SQIVND (reference sequence). The CDR3 spans 14 residues. Trimming shortened V by 6 bases and J by 3 bases, and 9 bases separated the two germline ends.

This rearrangement joins TRBV6-2 or TRBV6-3 to TRBJ2-7, with 7 bases that match TRBD1. CDR3 length: 17 residues. With V trimmed by 6 bases and J by 0 bases, 14 bases remained unmatched. From germline, CDR1 is MNHEY and CDR2 SVGEGT. Written as DNA, the CDR3 is TGTGCCAGCAGCTCCGGACAGGCGACCTACTACTCCTACGAGCAGTACTTC. Protein: CASSSGQATYYSYEQYF.

The chain's CDR3 is CASSESGTADTQYF. The CDR3 coding sequence is TGTGCCAGCAGTGAATCGGGGACTGCGGATACGCAGTATTTT. The chain links TRBV2 to TRBJ2-3; possible D gene TRBD2, 6 bases. Germline V gene data show CDR1 as SNHLY and CDR2 as FYNNEI. The V end was cut by 2 bases, the J end by 6 bases, with 12 bases between. This CDR3 region has 14 residues. The complete variable domain, with remaining parts taken from reference TRBV2 and TRBJ2-3, reads EPEVTQTPSHQVTQMGQEVILRCVPISNHLYFYWYRQILGQKVEFLVSFYNNEISEKSEIFDDQFSVERPDGSNFTLKIRSTKLEDSAMYFCASSESGTADTQYFGPGTRLTVL.

This CDR3 is CASKTGGTSGHEQYF. The CDR3 DNA reads as TGTGCCAGCAAAACAGGGGGGACTAGCGGCCACGAGCAGTACTTC. The chain carries TRBV2 and TRBJ2-7, with TRBD2 identical over 11 bases. In germline, CDR1 is SNHLY, CDR2 FYNNEI. The CDR3 contains 15 residues. V lost 7 bases and J lost 5; bases outside the gene matches: 10.

The chain is built from TRBV6-5 and TRBJ2-7; tentatively, D is TRBD1 (6 bases). The V end lost 2 bases, the J end lost 2 bases, and 16 bases lay between the germline ends. The CDR3 totals 16 residues. Germline-derived CDR1 and CDR2 are MNHEY and SVGAGI. CDR3 region: CASSYPRGKGTYEQYF. Written as DNA, the CDR3 is TGTGCCAGCAGTTACCCGAGGGGGAAAGGGACCTACGAGCAGTACTTC.

The chain links TRBV19 to TRBJ2-1, with 10 bases aligning to TRBD2. This CDR3 is built from 16 residues. V was clipped by 7 bases and J by 0 bases; unmatched bases: 6. The germline gives CDR1 LNHDA, CDR2 SQIVND (reference sequence). CDR3 amino acids: CASISERGGSYNEQFF. The CDR3 nucleotides are TGTGCCAGTATTTCTGAGCGGGGGGGCTCCTACAATGAGCAGTTCTTC.

V usage is TRBV6-2 or TRBV6-3 and J usage is TRBJ2-1; 12 bases line up with TRBD2. The CDR3 contains 16 residues. V gave up 6 bases and J gave up 3 bases; unmatched junction bases: 6. Germline-derived CDR1 and CDR2 are MNHEY and SVGEGT. Here the CDR3 reads CASSQTSGGLYNEQFF. The CDR3 DNA is TGTGCCAGCAGCCAGACTAGCGGGGGACTCTACAATGAGCAGTTCTTC.

The chain is built from TRBV28 and TRBJ2-6; D gene ambiguous. The V end lost 4 bases, the J end lost 0 bases, and 7 bases lay between the germline ends. The germline gives CDR1 MDHEN, CDR2 SYDVKM. The CDR3 spans 15 residues. The DNA for the CDR3 is TGTGCCAGCAGTTCTCCCCCCTCTGGGGCCAACGTCCTGACTTTC. Translating it yields CASSSPPSGANVLTF.

This clone was detected only once. The gene calls are TRBV7-2 and TRBJ2-1, with TRBD2 matching 12 bases. This CDR3 spans 16 amino acids. With 4 bases clipped from V and 8 bases from J, the junction kept 9 bases outside the gene matches. Germline loops: CDR1 SGHTA, CDR2 FQGNSA. The CDR3 DNA reads TGTGCCAGCAGCTCACAGACTAGCGGGGGAATGTATGAGCAGTTCTTC. Translation gives CASSSQTSGGMYEQFF.

The gene calls are TRBV5-8 and TRBJ2-3, with 10 bases identical to TRBD1. Germline lookup yields CDR1 SGHTS and CDR2 YDEGEE. The CDR3 totals 17 residues. V gave up 2 bases and J gave up 2 bases; unmatched junction bases: 8. This chain's CDR3 is CASSFYRDRGSTDTQYF. The CDR3 DNA reads as TGTGCCAGCAGCTTTTACCGGGACAGGGGATCCACAGATACGCAGTATTTT.

The chain joins TRBV24-1 to TRBJ1-2, with TRBD1 as a possible D gene (6 bases). CDR3 size: 13 residues. With 9 bases removed from V and 3 bases from J, the gap between germline ends came to 13 bases. The V gene's germline CDR1 is KGHDR and CDR2 SFDVKD. The CDR3 DNA sequence: TGTGCCACCGCTCCAGGGGTCGACTATGGCTACACCTTC. Encoded protein: CATAPGVDYGYTF.

This clone was detected only once. The gene calls are TRBV19 and TRBJ2-1; weak D call: TRBD2 (5 bases). CDR3 length: 17 residues. Trimming cost V 3 bases and J 7 bases, with 22 bases left between them. Germline CDR1 reads LNHDA; CDR2 reads SQIVND (reference sequence). The DNA for the CDR3 is TGTGCCAGTAGTATCTCAGGACTGACCTTATTGGGGAATGAGCAGTTCTTC. This encodes CASSISGLTLLGNEQFF.

The chain links TRBV28 to TRBJ2-5, with 13 bases matching TRBD2. This CDR3 spans 15 amino acids. The J segment lost 5 bases and the V segment lost 5 bases, leaving 5 bases of the junction unmatched. Germline-derived CDR1 and CDR2 are MDHEN and SYDVKM. This chain's CDR3 is CASSRTSGGMETQYF. Written as DNA, the CDR3 is TGTGCCAGCAGTCGGACTAGCGGGGGAATGGAGACCCAGTACTTC.

This clone was observed a few times. This chain links TRBV29-1 with TRBJ1-3; no reliable D call. Deletions cut 5 bases from V and 4 bases from J, with 12 bases between. Germline V lookup: CDR1 SQVTM, CDR2 ANQGSEA. The CDR3 has 13 amino acids. In DNA form, the CDR3 reads TGCAGCGTTAGTAGCCCGGCAGGAAACACCATATATTTT. Protein: CSVSSPAGNTIYF.

This chain uses TRBV5-1 with TRBJ1-2, with 7 bases aligning to TRBD1. Trimming took 4 bases from V and 4 from J; bases not matched to a gene: 4. CDR1 and CDR2 (germline): SGHRS, YFSETQ. This CDR3 spans 13 amino acids. The CDR3 nucleotides are TGCGCCAGCAGCCCGGACAGGCGCTATGGCTACACCTTC. Translation: CASSPDRRYGYTF.